Below, one T cell receptor (beta chain) is given with its context. Its antigen is as yet unknown. Pooled in the analysis were second doses at about 4 or about 12 weeks. This entry comes from a study of T cell responses to AZD1222 COVID-19 vaccine. Study outcomes and limitations: White British donors predominated, females outnumbered males, and clonal diversity was possibly underestimated.

Profiled with immunoSEQ multiplex PCR; TCRdb holds only in-frame clones, not every one. The sample includes roughly 180,000 clones, 92% seen only once; the top ten take 1% to 1.5%. This receptor was taken from an adult who received the AZD1222 COVID-19 vaccine. The sequences come from peripheral blood, collected 28 days after the second AZD1222 dose.

This chain's CDR3 is CASRRTSGSSYNEQFF. The CDR3 DNA sequence: TGCGCCAGCCGCCGGACTAGCGGGAGCTCCTACAATGAGCAGTTCTTC. The chain uses TRBV5-1 and TRBJ2-1, with 13 bases lining up with TRBD2. This CDR3 contains 16 residues. The ends lost 7 bases at V and 0 bases at J; junction bases unmatched: 4. Germline CDR1 and CDR2: SGHRS and YFSETQ.